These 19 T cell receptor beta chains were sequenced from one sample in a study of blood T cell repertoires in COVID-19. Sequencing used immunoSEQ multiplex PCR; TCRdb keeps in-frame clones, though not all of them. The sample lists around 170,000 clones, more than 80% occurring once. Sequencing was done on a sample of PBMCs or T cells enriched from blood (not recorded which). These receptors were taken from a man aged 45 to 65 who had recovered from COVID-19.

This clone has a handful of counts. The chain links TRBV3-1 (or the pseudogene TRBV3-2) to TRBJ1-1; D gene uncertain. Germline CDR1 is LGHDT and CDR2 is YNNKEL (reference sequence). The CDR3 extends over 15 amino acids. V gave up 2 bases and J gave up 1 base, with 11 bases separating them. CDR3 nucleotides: TGTGCCAGCAGCCAAATGGGCATCTCGAACACTGAAGCTTTCTTT. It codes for CASSQMGISNTEAFF.

The CDR3: CASSFGHSGNQPQHF. The CDR3 DNA reads as TGTGCCAGCAGCTTTGGACATTCCGGCAATCAGCCCCAGCATTTT. The chain joins TRBV3-1 (or the pseudogene TRBV3-2) to TRBJ1-5, with D possibly being TRBD1 (5 bases). Germline-derived CDR1 and CDR2 are LGHDT and YNNKEL (reference sequence). The V and J ends lost 5 bases and 2 bases respectively, with 13 bases between them. The CDR3 totals 15 residues.

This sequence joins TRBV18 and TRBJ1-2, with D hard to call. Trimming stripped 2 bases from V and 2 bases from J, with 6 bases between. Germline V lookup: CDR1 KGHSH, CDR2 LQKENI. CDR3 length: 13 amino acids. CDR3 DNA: TGTGCCAGCTCACCAAGCGGGAACTATGGCTACACCTTC. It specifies CASSPSGNYGYTF.

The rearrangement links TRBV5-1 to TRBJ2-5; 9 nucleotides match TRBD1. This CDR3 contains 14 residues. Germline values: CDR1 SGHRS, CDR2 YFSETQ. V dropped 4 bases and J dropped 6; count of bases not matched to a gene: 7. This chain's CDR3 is CASSGRTGEKTQYF. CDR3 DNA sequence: TGCGCCAGCAGCGGACGGACAGGGGAAAAGACCCAGTACTTC.

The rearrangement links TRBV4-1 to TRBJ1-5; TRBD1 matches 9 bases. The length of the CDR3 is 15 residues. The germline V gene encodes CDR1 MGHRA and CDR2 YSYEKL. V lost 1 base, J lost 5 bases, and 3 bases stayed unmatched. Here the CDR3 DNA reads TGCGCCAGCAGCCAAGTGGACAGGGGTTATCAGCCCCAGCATTTT. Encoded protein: CASSQVDRGYQPQHF.

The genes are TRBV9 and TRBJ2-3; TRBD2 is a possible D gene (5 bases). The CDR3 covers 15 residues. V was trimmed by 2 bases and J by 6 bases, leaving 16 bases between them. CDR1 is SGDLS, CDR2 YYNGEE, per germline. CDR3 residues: CASSVVGISTDTQYF. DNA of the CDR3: TGTGCCAGCAGCGTTGTCGGGATTTCGACGGATACGCAGTATTTT.

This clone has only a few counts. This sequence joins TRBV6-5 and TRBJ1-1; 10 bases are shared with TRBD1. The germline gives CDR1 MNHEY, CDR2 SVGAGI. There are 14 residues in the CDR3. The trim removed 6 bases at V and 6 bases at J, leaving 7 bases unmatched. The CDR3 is CASSWDRGRPEAFF. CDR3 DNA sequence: TGTGCCAGCAGCTGGGACAGGGGAAGGCCTGAAGCTTTCTTT.

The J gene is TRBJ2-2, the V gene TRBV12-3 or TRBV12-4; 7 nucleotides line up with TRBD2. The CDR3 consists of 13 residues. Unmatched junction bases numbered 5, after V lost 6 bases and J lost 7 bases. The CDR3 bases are TGTGCCAGCAGCTCCAGGGAGGGCGGGGAGCTGTTTTTT. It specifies CASSSREGGELFF.

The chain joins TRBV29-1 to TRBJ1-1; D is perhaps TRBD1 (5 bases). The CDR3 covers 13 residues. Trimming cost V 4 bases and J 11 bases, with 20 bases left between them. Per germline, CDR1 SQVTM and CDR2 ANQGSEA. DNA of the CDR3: TGCAGCGTTGTGGTGCTCCCATCACGGGGGGCTTTCTTT. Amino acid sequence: CSVVVLPSRGAFF. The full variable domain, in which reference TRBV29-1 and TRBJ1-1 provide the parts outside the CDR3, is SAVISQKPSRDICQRGTSLTIQCQVDSQVTMMFWYRQQPGQSLTLIATANQGSEATYESGFVIDKFPISRPNLTFSTLTVSNMSPEDSSIYLCSVVVLPSRGAFFGQGTRLTVV.

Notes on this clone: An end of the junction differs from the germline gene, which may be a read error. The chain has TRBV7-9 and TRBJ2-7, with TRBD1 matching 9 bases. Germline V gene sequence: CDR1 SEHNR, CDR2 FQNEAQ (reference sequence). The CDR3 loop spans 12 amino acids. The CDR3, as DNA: TGTGCCAGCAGCTCTTTCCGGGACAGGGTTTTCTTC. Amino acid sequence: CASSSFRDRVFF.

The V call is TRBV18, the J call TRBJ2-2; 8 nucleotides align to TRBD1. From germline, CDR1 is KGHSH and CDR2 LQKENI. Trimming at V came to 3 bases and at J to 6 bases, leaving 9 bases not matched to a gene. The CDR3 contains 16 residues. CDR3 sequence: CASSPDRGYSAGELFF. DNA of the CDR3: TGTGCCAGCTCACCCGACAGGGGTTATTCGGCCGGGGAGCTGTTTTTT.

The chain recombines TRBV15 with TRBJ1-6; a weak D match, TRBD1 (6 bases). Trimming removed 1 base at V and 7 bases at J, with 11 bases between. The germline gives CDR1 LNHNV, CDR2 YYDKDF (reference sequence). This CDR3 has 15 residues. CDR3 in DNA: TGTGCCACCAGCAGAGGCCCAGGGGTAAATTCACCCCTCCACTTT. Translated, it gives CATSRGPGVNSPLHF.

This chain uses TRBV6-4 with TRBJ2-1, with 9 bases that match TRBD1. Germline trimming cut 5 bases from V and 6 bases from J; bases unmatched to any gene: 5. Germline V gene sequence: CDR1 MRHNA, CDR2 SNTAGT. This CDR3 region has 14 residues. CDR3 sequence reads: CASSPGQGFNEQFF. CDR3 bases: TGTGCCAGCAGTCCGGGACAGGGATTCAATGAGCAGTTCTTC.

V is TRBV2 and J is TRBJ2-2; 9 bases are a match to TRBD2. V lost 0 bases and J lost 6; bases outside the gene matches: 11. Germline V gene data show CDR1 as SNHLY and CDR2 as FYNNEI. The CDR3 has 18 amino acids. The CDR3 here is CASSEANSGGHNSGELFF. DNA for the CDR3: TGTGCCAGCAGTGAAGCTAACAGCGGGGGGCACAATTCCGGGGAGCTGTTTTTT.

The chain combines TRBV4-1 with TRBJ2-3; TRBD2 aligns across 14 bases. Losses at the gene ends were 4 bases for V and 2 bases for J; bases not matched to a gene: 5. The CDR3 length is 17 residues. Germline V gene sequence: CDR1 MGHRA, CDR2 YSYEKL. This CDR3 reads CASSPGTSGGYTDTQYF. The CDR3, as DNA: TGCGCCAGCAGCCCGGGGACTAGCGGGGGTTACACAGATACGCAGTATTTT.

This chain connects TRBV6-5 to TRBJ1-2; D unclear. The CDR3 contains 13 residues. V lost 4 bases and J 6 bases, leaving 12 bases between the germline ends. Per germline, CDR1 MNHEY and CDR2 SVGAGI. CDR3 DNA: TGTGCCAGCAGTTCGGGGTGGGCAGATGGCTACACCTTC. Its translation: CASSSGWADGYTF.

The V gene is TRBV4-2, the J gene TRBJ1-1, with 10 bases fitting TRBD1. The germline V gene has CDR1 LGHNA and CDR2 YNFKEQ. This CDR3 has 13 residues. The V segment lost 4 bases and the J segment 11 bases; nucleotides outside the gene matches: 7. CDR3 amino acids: CASSLTGTGDAFF. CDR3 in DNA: TGTGCCAGCAGCCTTACCGGGACAGGGGATGCTTTCTTT.

The CDR3 loop reads CASSLRGAGELFF. The CDR3 DNA reads as TGTGCCAGCAGTTTACGGGGAGCCGGGGAGCTGTTTTTT. The genes are TRBV12-3 or TRBV12-4 and TRBJ2-2; a possible D gene is TRBD2 (5 bases). Trimming pared 2 bases from V and 6 bases from J, leaving 7 bases between. The CDR3 has 13 residues.

The CDR3 protein is CASSFRGQGNTEAFF. The CDR3 DNA reads TGTGCCAGCAGTTTCAGAGGACAGGGGAACACTGAAGCTTTCTTT. This chain connects TRBV28 to TRBJ1-1; 8 bases agree with TRBD1. CDR1 is MDHEN, CDR2 SYDVKM, per germline. Trimming took 3 bases from V and 1 from J; bases not matched to a gene: 4. The CDR3 totals 15 residues.